This passage covers 12 T cell receptor beta chains from one sample sequenced in a study of T cell changes during pregnancy in multiple sclerosis. TCRdb's copy holds only in-frame clones and misses some; the assay was immunoSEQ multiplex PCR. The sample yields 80,000 to 100,000 clones, about 92% seen once. The sample was peripheral blood, taken in the first trimester of pregnancy. These receptors came from a female donor with multiple sclerosis, enrolled in a pregnancy study.

V is TRBV4-2 and J is TRBJ2-7; perhaps TRBD1 as D (6 bases). Trimming took off 3 bases at V and 4 bases at J, with 25 bases between the two ends. CDR3 length equals 18 residues. Per the germline V gene, CDR1 is LGHNA and CDR2 is YNFKEQ. CDR3 amino acids: CASSQAPGESVKRYEQYF. In DNA form, the CDR3 reads TGTGCCAGCAGCCAGGCCCCAGGGGAATCTGTCAAAAGGTACGAGCAGTACTTC.

This sequence joins TRBV5-1 and TRBJ2-7; D perhaps matches TRBD2 (5 bases). The V end was cut by 2 bases, the J end by 5 bases, with 8 bases between. This CDR3 has 12 residues. Germline V gene sequence: CDR1 SGHRS, CDR2 YFSETQ. The chain's CDR3 is CASSFGLHEQYF. The CDR3 DNA reads as TGCGCCAGCAGCTTCGGACTCCACGAGCAGTACTTC.

V and J are TRBV6-5 and TRBJ2-7, with 9 bases that match TRBD1. The J segment lost 4 bases and the V segment lost 7 bases, leaving 8 bases of the junction unmatched. The CDR3 consists of 14 residues. Germline CDR1 reads MNHEY; CDR2 reads SVGAGI. The CDR3 here is CASIRGQGGYEQYF. CDR3 nucleotide sequence: TGTGCCAGCATTCGGGGACAGGGTGGATACGAGCAGTACTTC.

This chain uses TRBV7-8 with TRBJ1-5, with D uncertain. CDR3 length equals 15 residues. The germline gives CDR1 SGHVS, CDR2 FQNEAQ. V was trimmed by 6 bases and J by 3 bases, leaving 15 bases between them. For the CDR3, the DNA is TGTGCCAGCAGTCTCCGGGGTACACTCAATCAGCCCCAGCATTTT. Translated: CASSLRGTLNQPQHF.

V and J are TRBV5-4 and TRBJ2-3, with 8 nucleotides matching TRBD2. The CDR3 has 15 amino acids. CDR1 and CDR2 from the germline V gene are SGHNT and YYREEE (reference sequence). The J segment lost 3 bases and the V segment lost 2 bases, leaving 5 bases of the junction unmatched. The CDR3 nucleotides read TGTGCCAGCAGCTTTCCGGGACTAGTAACAGATACGCAGTATTTT. Encoded protein: CASSFPGLVTDTQYF.

This rearrangement joins TRBV6-5 to TRBJ2-5, with D perhaps TRBD2 (5 bases). Trimming pared 2 bases from V and 3 bases from J, leaving 7 bases between. The germline V gene has CDR1 MNHEY and CDR2 SVGAGI. The CDR3 is 13 amino acids. The CDR3 sequence is CASSYAGEETQYF. DNA of the CDR3: TGTGCCAGCAGTTACGCGGGTGAAGAGACCCAGTACTTC.

The rearrangement links TRBV9 to TRBJ2-3; 8 nucleotides align to TRBD2. CDR1 and CDR2 (germline): SGDLS, YYNGEE. The length of the CDR3 is 15 residues. V gave up 0 bases and J gave up 4 bases; unmatched junction bases: 4. The CDR3 DNA is TGTGCCAGCAGCGTAGCGGGAGGGAGGGCAGATACGCAGTATTTT. This gives the protein CASSVAGGRADTQYF. The complete variable domain, with remaining parts taken from reference TRBV9 and TRBJ2-3, reads DSGVTQTPKHLITATGQRVTLRCSPRSGDLSVYWYQQSLDQGLQFLIQYYNGEERAKGNILERFSAQQFPDLHSELNLSSLELGDSALYFCASSVAGGRADTQYFGPGTRLTVL.

The genes are TRBV7-9 and TRBJ2-2, with D possibly matching TRBD1 (6 bases). This CDR3 comprises 14 residues. Per germline, CDR1 SEHNR and CDR2 FQNEAQ (reference sequence). Trimming removed 4 bases from V and 1 base from J, with 7 bases in between. The CDR3 sequence is CASSSGQNTGELFF. CDR3 coding DNA: TGTGCCAGCAGCTCGGGACAGAACACCGGGGAGCTGTTTTTT.

This chain uses TRBV28 with TRBJ1-3, with 7 positions matching TRBD1. The germline V gene has CDR1 MDHEN and CDR2 SYDVKM. The CDR3 is 14 residues long. Trimming at V came to 3 bases and at J to 5 bases, leaving 4 bases not matched to a gene. This CDR3 is CASSFDRVRNTIYF. In DNA, the CDR3 is TGTGCCAGCAGTTTTGACAGGGTCAGAAACACCATATATTTT.

This clone showed up just once. V and J are TRBV7-9 and TRBJ2-7; 13 nucleotides align to TRBD2. There are 18 residues in the CDR3. The V and J ends lost 5 bases and 2 bases, in that order; junction bases with no gene match: 12. Per the germline V gene, CDR1 is SEHNR and CDR2 is FQNEAQ (reference sequence). CDR3 residues: CASSDGTSGKRVAYEQYF. CDR3 nucleotide sequence: TGTGCCAGCAGCGATGGGACTAGCGGGAAACGGGTGGCCTACGAGCAGTACTTC.

V and J are TRBV7-9 and TRBJ2-3, with TRBD2 identical over 9 bases. The trim removed 3 bases at V and 2 bases at J, leaving 6 bases unmatched. The length of the CDR3 is 16 residues. Germline CDR1 reads SEHNR; CDR2 reads FQNEAQ (reference sequence). CDR3 sequence reads: CASSFFLAGLTDTQYF. The CDR3 coding sequence is TGTGCCAGCAGCTTTTTTCTAGCGGGGCTCACAGATACGCAGTATTTT.

In its sample, this clone was seen once. The chain combines TRBV7-2 with TRBJ2-7; TRBD2 matches at 7 bases. The CDR3 contains 17 residues. The V segment lost 4 bases and the J segment 0 bases; nucleotides outside the gene matches: 12. Germline V gene lookup returns CDR1 SGHTA and CDR2 FQGNSA. The CDR3 spells CASSSLGLAASSYEQYF. CDR3 in DNA: TGTGCCAGCAGCTCCCTCGGCCTAGCGGCAAGCTCCTACGAGCAGTACTTC.